Detailed here is one T cell receptor (beta chain). The antigen remains undetermined. V shed 6 bases and J 2 bases; nucleotides not matched to a gene: 6. There are 15 residues in the CDR3. From germline, CDR1 is KGHDR and CDR2 SFDVKD. This sample is drawn from a study of CD8+CD57+ T cells in acquired aplastic anemia. Across the whole study: Sorted CD4+ and CD8+ cells yielded approximately 3.4 ug of DNA on average. Healthy donors averaged around 11 million reads for CD4+ cells.

Regarding the study as a whole: Patients were compared with controls for CD8+ Simpson's diversity, and no significant difference emerged. Patients and controls shared 25 to 30 CD8+ CDR3 sequences, which appeared highly expressed in patients and within their immunodominant clones.

Genomic DNA, the template, was used for profiling of the TCR beta VDJ and CDR3. TCRdb used MiXCR to reprocess the reads, holding one entry per CDR3 protein. Among about 160,000 distinct CDR3 sequences listed, just under 45% were seen once. The origin of this receptor is a human donor in good health. The sample was sorted CD4+, CD8+, or CD8+CD57+ T cells (not recorded which) from PBMCs. The J gene is TRBJ2-5, the V gene TRBV24-1; TRBD1 agrees at 9 bases. The CDR3 nucleotides read TGTGCCACCAGTAGAGGGACAGGGTGGCAAGAGACCCAGTACTTC. This codes for CATSRGTGWQETQYF.